Sequencing of this TCR beta chain was carried out in a study of blood T cells in healthy people across ages. General study results and limits: Across samples, TCR beta diversity tracked strongly with naive T cell percentage.

Next came a second PCR, run for about 7 to 11 cycles, which used a sample-barcoded 5' primer along with a J-beta primer mix. TCRdb re-called the 5' RACE reads with MiXCR, one entry per CDR3 protein. The data contain some 1 million distinct CDR3 sequences, 45% of them seen just once; the ten biggest clones take up over 15%. CDR3 length equals 13 residues. V lost 4 bases, J lost 8 bases, and 14 bases lay in between. CDR1 is SGHAT and CDR2 is FQNNGV in the germline V gene. This clonotype was recorded a few times. Antigen: not known. Sample: blood. This chain joins TRBV11-2 and TRBJ1-2; possible D gene TRBD1, 6 bases. The sequence came from a woman aged 55-69 years in good health. DNA for the CDR3: TGTGCCAGCAGCTCTCCCGGAGGGGGAGGCTACACCTTC. This translates into CASSSPGGGGYTF.